This is a list of T cell receptor beta chains from one sample in a study of CD8+CD57+ T cells in acquired aplastic anemia. TCRdb independently ran MiXCR on the reads; one entry per CDR3 protein. The sample carries about 200,000 distinct CDR3 sequences, 55% to 65% recorded once. The sample consisted of sorted CD4+, CD8+, or CD8+CD57+ T cells (not recorded which) from PBMCs. The receptors stem from a human donor with aplastic anemia. The CDR3 runs from the conserved cysteine through the conserved F or W. The D gene is left open where the match is weak. A clone size is listed for some rows: how often the clone was seen (once, few, many), or a class if it is expanded.

TGTGCCAGTAGTCTCGCCAGGGGGCCCTACGAGCAGTACTTC | CASSLARGPYEQYF | TRBV19 | TRBD1 | many | TRBJ2-7
TGTGCCAGCAGCTTGGGGGGGACAGGGGCCGAGCAGTACTTC | CASSLGGTGAEQYF | TRBV5-6 | TRBD1 | once | TRBJ2-7
TGTGCCAGCAGCCCGGACAGGTTATATAATGAGCAGTTCTTC | CASSPDRLYNEQFF | TRBV6-6 | TRBD1 | many | TRBJ2-1
TGTGCCAGCAGCTTAGCGCCAGTCACCTATGGCTACACCTTC | CASSLAPVTYGYTF | TRBV13 | NA | NA | TRBJ1-2
TGCGCCAGCAGTACTAAAAGGAACACTGAAGCTTTCTTT | CASSTKRNTEAFF | TRBV10-2 | NA | NA | TRBJ1-1
TGCGCCAGCAGCCAAGGGCAGGGGGCGCCGGACTATGGCTACACCTTC | CASSQGQGAPDYGYTF | TRBV4-1 | TRBD1 | many | TRBJ1-2
TGTGCCAGCGGCTTGGGACAGCGCACAGATACGCAGTATTTT | CASGLGQRTDTQYF | TRBV7-2 | TRBD1 | NA | TRBJ2-3
TGTGCCAGCAGCTCGCGGTTGGGCGAGCAGTACTTC | CASSSRLGEQYF | TRBV7-8 | NA | few | TRBJ2-7
TGCGCCAGCAGCATCCGGGACGGGAGCTCCTACGAGCAGTACTTC | CASSIRDGSSYEQYF | TRBV5-1 | NA | NA | TRBJ2-7
TGTGCCATCAGTGACCACAGGGGAAGCAATCAGCCCCAGCATTTT | CAISDHRGSNQPQHF | TRBV10-3 | TRBD1 | few | TRBJ1-5
TGTGTCAGCAGCACTGGGACTAGCGGGAAGGACGAGCAGTACTTC | CVSSTGTSGKDEQYF | TRBV7-9 | TRBD2 | NA | TRBJ2-7
TGTGCCAGCAGTTTAGTTTCTGGGGGAAATGGCTACACCTTC | CASSLVSGGNGYTF | TRBV12-3/TRBV12-4 | NA | NA | TRBJ1-2
TGTGCCAGCAGTGAACCAGCGGGAGGTACCGGGGAGCTGTTTTTT | CASSEPAGGTGELFF | TRBV2 | TRBD2 | few | TRBJ2-2
TGTGCCAGCAGCTTGAACACATACACTGAAGCTTTCTTT | CASSLNTYTEAFF | TRBV5-5 | NA | NA | TRBJ1-1
TGTGCCAGCAGCCGACAGGGTCGACACACAGATACGCAGTATTTT | CASSRQGRHTDTQYF | TRBV9 | TRBD1 | few | TRBJ2-3
TGCGCCACCGGGACAGGGTCACAATACACAGATACGCAGTATTTT | CATGTGSQYTDTQYF | TRBV5-1 | TRBD1 | NA | TRBJ2-3
TGTGCCAGCAGCTTGGGGTCAGGGGCCTACGAGCAGTACTTC | CASSLGSGAYEQYF | TRBV5-5 | NA | few | TRBJ2-7
TGTGCCAGCAGTGAATGGGGTAGCCTCACGCAGTATTTT | CASSEWGSLTQYF | TRBV2 | NA | many | TRBJ2-3
TGTGCCAGCAGCGTAGAACCGACGGGTAGCTCCTACGAGCAGTACTTC | CASSVEPTGSSYEQYF | TRBV9 | NA | once | TRBJ2-7
TGTGCCACCAGCAGAGATCTGGGGCAGGGCTGGGCCCAGCATTTT | CATSRDLGQGWAQHF | TRBV15 | NA | few | TRBJ1-5
TGCAGTGCTAGCCACCTCATTAGCGGGGGGGCTGACAATGAGCAGTTCTTC | CSASHLISGGADNEQFF | TRBV20-1 | TRBD2 | NA | TRBJ2-1
TGTGCCAGCAGCGCGGACGGAGGCACCGGGGAGCTGTTTTTT | CASSADGGTGELFF | TRBV11-2 | NA | NA | TRBJ2-2
TGCGCCGGACAACTAGCGGGGGTTAGGTACACCGGGGAGCTGTTTTTT | CAGQLAGVRYTGELFF | TRBV10-1 | TRBD2 | NA | TRBJ2-2
TGCAGTGCTAGGGGACAGGGCGACTACGAGCAGTACTTC | CSARGQGDYEQYF | TRBV20-1 | TRBD1 | few | TRBJ2-7
TGTGCCAGCAGCTCGGGACTAGCGGGGTGGGATACGCAGTATTTT | CASSSGLAGWDTQYF | TRBV27 | TRBD2 | few | TRBJ2-3
TGCAGTGCTAGAGAAAGAACTAGGGCCTACGAGCAGTACTTC | CSARERTRAYEQYF | TRBV20-1 | NA | few | TRBJ2-7
TGTGCCAGCAGCTTAGAGCCCCGCGGACTAGCGGTTAGCACAGATACGCAGTATTTT | CASSLEPRGLAVSTDTQYF | TRBV7-2 | TRBD2 | NA | TRBJ2-3
TGTGCCAGCAGCCCGGGGGGACCCAAAAACATTCAGTACTTC | CASSPGGPKNIQYF | TRBV12-3/TRBV12-4 | TRBD2 | few | TRBJ2-4
TGTGCCAGCAGCCCGGGACCTTCCTCGGGCTACACCTTC | CASSPGPSSGYTF | TRBV14 | NA | once | TRBJ1-2